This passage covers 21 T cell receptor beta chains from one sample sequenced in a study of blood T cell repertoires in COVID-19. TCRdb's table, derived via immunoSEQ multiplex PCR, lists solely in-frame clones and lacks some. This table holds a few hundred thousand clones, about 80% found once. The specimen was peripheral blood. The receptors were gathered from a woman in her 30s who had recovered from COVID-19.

In nucleotides, the CDR3 is TGTGCCAGCAGCGTAGGGGAGGGCAACACTGAAGCTTTCTTT. Encoded protein: CASSVGEGNTEAFF. The chain recombines TRBV9 with TRBJ1-1, with D unclear. Trimming took 0 bases from V and 2 from J, leaving 8 bases between them. The length of the CDR3 is 14 residues. CDR1 SGDLS and CDR2 YYNGEE come from the germline V gene. Variable domain in full (rest from reference TRBV9 and TRBJ1-1): DSGVTQTPKHLITATGQRVTLRCSPRSGDLSVYWYQQSLDQGLQFLIQYYNGEERAKGNILERFSAQQFPDLHSELNLSSLELGDSALYFCASSVGEGNTEAFFGQGTRLTVV.

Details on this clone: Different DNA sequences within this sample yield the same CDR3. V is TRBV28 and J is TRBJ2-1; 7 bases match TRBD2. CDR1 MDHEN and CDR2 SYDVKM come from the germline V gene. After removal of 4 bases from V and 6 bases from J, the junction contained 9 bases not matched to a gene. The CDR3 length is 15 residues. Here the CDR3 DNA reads TGTGCCAGCAGTTCTTTAGCGGGCGCCGGCAATGAGCAGTTCTTC. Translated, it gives CASSSLAGAGNEQFF.

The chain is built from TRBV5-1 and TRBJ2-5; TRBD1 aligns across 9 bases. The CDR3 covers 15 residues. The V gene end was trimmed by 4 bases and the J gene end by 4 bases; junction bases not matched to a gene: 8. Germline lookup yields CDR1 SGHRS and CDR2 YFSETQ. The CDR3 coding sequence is TGCGCCAGCAGCCCCCGGGGACAGGGCCTAGAGACCCAGTACTTC. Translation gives CASSPRGQGLETQYF.

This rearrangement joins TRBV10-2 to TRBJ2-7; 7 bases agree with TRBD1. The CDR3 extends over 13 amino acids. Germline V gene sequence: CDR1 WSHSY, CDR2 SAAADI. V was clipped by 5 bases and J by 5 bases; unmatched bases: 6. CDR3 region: CASSKGGAHEQYF. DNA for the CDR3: TGCGCCAGCAGTAAAGGGGGCGCCCACGAGCAGTACTTC.

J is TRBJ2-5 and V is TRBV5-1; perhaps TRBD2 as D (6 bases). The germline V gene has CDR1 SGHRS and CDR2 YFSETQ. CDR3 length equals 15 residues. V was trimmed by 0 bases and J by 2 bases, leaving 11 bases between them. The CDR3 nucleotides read TGCGCCAGCAGCTTGGCCCTGGCGGGACAAGAGACCCAGTACTTC. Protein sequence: CASSLALAGQETQYF.

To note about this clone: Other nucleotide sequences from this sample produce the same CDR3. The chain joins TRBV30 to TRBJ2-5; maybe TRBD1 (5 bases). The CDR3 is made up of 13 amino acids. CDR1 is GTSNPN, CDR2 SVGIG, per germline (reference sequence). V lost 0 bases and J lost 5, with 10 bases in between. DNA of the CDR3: TGTGCCTGGAGTGTGCAGGGCCCCGAGACCCAGTACTTC. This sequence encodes CAWSVQGPETQYF.

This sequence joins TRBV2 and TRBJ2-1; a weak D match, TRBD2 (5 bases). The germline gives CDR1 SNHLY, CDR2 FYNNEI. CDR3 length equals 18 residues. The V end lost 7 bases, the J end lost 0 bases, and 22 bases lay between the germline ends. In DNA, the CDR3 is TGTGCCAGCACGGTGCATAGGGCACCTACTAGCTCCTACAATGAGCAGTTCTTC. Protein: CASTVHRAPTSSYNEQFF.

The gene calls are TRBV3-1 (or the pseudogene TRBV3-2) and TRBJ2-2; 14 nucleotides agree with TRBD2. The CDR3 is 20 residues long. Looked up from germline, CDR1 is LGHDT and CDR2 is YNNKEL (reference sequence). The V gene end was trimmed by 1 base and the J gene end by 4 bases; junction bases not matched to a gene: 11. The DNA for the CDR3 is TGTGCCAGCAGCCAAGGGAACCCGGGACTAGCGGGAGTAGGCACCGGGGAGCTGTTTTTT. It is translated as CASSQGNPGLAGVGTGELFF.

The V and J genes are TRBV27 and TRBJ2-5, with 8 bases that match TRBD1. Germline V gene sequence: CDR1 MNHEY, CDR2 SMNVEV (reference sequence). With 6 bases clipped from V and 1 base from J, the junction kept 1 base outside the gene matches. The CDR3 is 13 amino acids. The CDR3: CASRDRAQETQYF. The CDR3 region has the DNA TGTGCCAGCAGGGACAGGGCCCAAGAGACCCAGTACTTC.

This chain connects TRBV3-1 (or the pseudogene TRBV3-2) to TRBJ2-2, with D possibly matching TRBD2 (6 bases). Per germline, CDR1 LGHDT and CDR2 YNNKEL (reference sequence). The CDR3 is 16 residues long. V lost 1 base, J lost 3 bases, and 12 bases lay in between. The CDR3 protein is CASSQVRRVHTGELFF. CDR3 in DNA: TGTGCCAGCAGCCAAGTGAGGAGGGTACACACCGGGGAGCTGTTTTTT.

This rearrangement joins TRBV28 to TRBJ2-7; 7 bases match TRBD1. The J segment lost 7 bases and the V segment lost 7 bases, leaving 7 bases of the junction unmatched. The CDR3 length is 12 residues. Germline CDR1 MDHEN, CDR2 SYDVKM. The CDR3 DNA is TGTGCCAGCACGTCCAGACAGGGAGAGCAGTACTTC. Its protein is CASTSRQGEQYF.

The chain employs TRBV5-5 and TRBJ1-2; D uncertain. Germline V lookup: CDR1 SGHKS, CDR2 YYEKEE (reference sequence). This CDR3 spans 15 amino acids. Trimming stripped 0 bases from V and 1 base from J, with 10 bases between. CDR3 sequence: CASSLGPGDNYGYTF. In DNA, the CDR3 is TGTGCCAGCAGCTTGGGTCCCGGGGATAACTATGGCTACACCTTC.

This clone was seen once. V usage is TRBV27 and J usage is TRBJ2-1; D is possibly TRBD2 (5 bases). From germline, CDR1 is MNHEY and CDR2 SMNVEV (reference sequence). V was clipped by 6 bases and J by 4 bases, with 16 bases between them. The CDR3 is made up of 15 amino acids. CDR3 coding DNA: TGTGCCAGCAGAAGGCGGGTAGGTGAATACAATGAGCAGTTCTTC. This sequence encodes CASRRRVGEYNEQFF.

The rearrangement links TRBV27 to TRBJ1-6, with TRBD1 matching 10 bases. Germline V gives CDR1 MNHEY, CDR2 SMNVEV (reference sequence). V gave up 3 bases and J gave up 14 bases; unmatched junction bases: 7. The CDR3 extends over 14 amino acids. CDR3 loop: CASSFPGQGRALHF. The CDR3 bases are TGTGCCAGCAGTTTTCCGGGACAGGGGCGAGCCCTCCACTTT.

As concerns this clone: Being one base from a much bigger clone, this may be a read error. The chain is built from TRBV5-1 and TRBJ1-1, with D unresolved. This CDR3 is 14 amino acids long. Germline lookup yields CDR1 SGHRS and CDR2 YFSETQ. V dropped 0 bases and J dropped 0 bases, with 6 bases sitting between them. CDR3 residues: CASSLDSMNTEAFF. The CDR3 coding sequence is TGCGCCAGCAGCTTGGACAGCATGAACACTGAAGCTTTCTTT. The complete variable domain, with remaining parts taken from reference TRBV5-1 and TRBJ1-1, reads KAGVTQTPRYLIKTRGQQVTLSCSPISGHRSVSWYQQTPGQGLQFLFEYFSETQRNKGNFPGRFSGRQFSNSRSEMNVSTLELGDSALYLCASSLDSMNTEAFFGQGTRLTVV.

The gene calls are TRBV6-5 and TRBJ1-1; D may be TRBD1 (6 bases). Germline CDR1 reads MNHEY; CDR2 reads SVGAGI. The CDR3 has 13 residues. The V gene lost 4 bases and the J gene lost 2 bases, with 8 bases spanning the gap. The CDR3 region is CASSFRGNTEAFF. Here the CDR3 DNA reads TGTGCCAGCAGTTTCAGGGGAAACACTGAAGCTTTCTTT.

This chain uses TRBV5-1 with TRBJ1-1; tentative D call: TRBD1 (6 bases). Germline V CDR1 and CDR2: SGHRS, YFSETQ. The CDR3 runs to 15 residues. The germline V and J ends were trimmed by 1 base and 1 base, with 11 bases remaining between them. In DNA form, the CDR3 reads TGCGCCAGCAGCTTGTGGGAAGGGGGGAACACTGAAGCTTTCTTT. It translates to CASSLWEGGNTEAFF. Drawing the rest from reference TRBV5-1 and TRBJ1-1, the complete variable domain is KAGVTQTPRYLIKTRGQQVTLSCSPISGHRSVSWYQQTPGQGLQFLFEYFSETQRNKGNFPGRFSGRQFSNSRSEMNVSTLELGDSALYLCASSLWEGGNTEAFFGQGTRLTVV.

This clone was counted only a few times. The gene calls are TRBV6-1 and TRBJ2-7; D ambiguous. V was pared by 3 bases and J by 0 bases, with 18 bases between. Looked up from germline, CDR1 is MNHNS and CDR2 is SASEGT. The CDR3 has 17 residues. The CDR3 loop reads CASSDLVREPFSYEQYF. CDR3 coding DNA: TGTGCCAGCAGTGACCTAGTACGTGAGCCTTTCTCCTACGAGCAGTACTTC.

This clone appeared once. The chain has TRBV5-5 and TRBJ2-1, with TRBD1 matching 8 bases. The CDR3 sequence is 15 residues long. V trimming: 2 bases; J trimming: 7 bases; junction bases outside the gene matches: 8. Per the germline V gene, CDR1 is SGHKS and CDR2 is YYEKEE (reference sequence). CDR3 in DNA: TGTGCCAGCAGCTTATCAGGGGGCTCTGTGAATGAGCAGTTCTTC. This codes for CASSLSGGSVNEQFF.

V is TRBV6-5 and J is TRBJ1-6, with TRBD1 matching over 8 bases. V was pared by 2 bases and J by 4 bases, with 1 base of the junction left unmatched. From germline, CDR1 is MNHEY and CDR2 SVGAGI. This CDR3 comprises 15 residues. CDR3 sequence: CASSYGQGYNSPLHF. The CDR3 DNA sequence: TGTGCCAGCAGTTACGGACAGGGTTATAATTCACCCCTCCACTTT.

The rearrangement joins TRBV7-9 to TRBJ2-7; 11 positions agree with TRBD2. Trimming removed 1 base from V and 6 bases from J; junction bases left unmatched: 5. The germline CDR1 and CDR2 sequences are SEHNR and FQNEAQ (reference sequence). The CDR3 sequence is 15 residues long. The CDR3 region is CASSLEPSGRFEQYF. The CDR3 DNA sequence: TGTGCCAGCAGCTTAGAGCCTAGCGGGAGGTTCGAGCAGTACTTC. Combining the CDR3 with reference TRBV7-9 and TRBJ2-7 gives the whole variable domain DTGVSQNPRHKITKRGQNVTFRCDPISEHNRLYWYRQTLGQGPEFLTYFQNEAQLEKSRLLSDRFSAERPKGSFSTLEIQRTEQGDSAMYLCASSLEPSGRFEQYFGPGTRLTVT.